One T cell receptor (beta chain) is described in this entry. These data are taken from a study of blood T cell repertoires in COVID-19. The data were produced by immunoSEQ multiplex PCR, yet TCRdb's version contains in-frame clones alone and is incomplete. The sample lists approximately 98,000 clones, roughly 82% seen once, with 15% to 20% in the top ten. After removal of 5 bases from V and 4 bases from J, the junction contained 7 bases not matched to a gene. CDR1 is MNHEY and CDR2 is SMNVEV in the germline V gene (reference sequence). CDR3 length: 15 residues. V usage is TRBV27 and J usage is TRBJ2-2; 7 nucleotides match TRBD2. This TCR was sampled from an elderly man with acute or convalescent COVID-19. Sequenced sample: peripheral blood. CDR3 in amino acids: CASSPDWGGTGELFF. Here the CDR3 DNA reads TGTGCCAGCAGTCCCGATTGGGGGGGCACCGGGGAGCTGTTTTTT.